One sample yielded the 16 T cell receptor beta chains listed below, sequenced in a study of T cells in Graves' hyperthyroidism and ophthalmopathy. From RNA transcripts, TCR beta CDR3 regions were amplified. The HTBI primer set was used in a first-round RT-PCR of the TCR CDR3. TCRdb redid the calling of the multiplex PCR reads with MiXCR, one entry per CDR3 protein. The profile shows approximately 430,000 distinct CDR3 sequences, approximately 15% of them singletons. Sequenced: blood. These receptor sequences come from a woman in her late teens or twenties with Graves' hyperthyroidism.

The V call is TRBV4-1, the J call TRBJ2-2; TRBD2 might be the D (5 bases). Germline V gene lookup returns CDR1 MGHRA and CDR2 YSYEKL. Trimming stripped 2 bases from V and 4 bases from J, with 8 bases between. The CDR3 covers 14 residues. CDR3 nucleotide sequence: TGCGCCAGCAGCCAACCGGGGTTCACCGGGGAGCTGTTTTTT. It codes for CASSQPGFTGELFF.

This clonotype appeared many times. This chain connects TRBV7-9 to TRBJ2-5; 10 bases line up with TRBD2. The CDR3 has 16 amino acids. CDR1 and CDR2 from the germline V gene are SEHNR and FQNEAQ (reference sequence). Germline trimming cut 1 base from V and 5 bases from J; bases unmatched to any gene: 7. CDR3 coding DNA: TGTGCCAGCAGCTTAGGAGCGGGAGGGCCTGGTGAGACCCAGTACTTC. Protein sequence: CASSLGAGGPGETQYF.

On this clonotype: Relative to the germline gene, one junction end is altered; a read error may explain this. CDR3 in amino acids: CAGSEKRDTQYF. Written as DNA, the CDR3 is TGTGCCGGCAGCGAAAAAAGAGATACGCAGTATTTT. The J gene is TRBJ2-3, the V gene TRBV7-2, with D hard to call. The CDR3 length is 12 residues. From germline, CDR1 is SGHTA and CDR2 FQGNSA.

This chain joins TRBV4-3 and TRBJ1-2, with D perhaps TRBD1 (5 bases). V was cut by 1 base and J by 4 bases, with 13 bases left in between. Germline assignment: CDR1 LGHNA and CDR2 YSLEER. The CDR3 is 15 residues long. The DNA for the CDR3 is TGCGCCAGCAGCCAAGGGCACAGGTCCGTCTATGGCTACACCTTC. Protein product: CASSQGHRSVYGYTF.

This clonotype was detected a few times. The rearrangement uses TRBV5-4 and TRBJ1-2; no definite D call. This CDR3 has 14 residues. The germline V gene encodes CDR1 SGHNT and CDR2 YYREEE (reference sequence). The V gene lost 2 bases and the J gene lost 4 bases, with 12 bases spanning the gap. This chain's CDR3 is CASSLAWGTYGYTF. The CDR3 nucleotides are TGTGCCAGCAGCTTAGCTTGGGGAACCTATGGCTACACCTTC.

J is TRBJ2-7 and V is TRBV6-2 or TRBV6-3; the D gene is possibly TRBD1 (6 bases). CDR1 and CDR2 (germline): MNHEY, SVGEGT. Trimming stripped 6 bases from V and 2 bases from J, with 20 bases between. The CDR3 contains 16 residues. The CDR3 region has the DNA TGTGCCAGCAGACTTAAACGGGACAAACGTCCCTACGAGCAGTACTTC. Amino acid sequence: CASRLKRDKRPYEQYF.

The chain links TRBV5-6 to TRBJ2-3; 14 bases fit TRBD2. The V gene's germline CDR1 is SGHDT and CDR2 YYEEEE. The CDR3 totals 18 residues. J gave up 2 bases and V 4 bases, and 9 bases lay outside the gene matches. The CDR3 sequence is CASSQGTSGSRDTDTQYF. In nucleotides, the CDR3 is TGTGCCAGCAGCCAAGGGACTAGCGGGAGCCGGGACACAGATACGCAGTATTTT.

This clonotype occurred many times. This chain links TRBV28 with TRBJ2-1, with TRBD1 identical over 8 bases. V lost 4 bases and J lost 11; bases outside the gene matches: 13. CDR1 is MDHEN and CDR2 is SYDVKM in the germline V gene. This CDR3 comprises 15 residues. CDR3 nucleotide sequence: TGTGCCAGCAGTTGGAGCCAGGGGGCTCGGGGAAAGCAGTTCTTC. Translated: CASSWSQGARGKQFF.

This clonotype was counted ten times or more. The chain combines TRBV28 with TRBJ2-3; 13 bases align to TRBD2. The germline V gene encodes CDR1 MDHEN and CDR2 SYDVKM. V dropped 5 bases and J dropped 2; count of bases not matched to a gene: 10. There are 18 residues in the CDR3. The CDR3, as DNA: TGTGCCAGCAGTCCCGGCGGACTAGCGGGAGCTATCACAGATACGCAGTATTTT. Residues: CASSPGGLAGAITDTQYF.

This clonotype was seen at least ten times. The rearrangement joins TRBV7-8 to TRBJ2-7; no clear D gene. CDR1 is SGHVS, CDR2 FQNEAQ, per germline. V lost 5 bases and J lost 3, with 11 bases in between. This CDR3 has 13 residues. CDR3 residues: CASSLQDDYEQYF. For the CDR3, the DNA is TGTGCCAGCAGCCTCCAGGACGACTACGAGCAGTACTTC.

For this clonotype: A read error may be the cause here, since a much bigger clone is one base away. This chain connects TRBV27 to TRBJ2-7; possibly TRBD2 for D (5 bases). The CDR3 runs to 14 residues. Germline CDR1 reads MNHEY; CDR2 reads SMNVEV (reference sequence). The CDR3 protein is CASSFVRAGYEQCF. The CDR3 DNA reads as TGTGCCAGCAGTTTTGTGCGGGCGGGCTACGAGCAGTGCTTC.

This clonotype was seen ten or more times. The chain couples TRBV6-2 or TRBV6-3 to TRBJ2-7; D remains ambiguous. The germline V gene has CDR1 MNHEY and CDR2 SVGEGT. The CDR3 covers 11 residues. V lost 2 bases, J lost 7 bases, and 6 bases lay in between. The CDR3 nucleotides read TGTGCCAGCAGTTACGGATCTGAGCAGTACTTC. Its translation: CASSYGSEQYF.

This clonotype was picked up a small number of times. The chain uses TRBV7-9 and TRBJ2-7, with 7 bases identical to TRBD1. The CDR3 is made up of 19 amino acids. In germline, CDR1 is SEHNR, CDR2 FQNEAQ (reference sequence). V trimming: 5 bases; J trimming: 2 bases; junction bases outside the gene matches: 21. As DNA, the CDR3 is TGTGCCAGCAGCCCTCATAAACTAACAGGGGTCGCAAAAACCTACGAGCAGTACTTC. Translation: CASSPHKLTGVAKTYEQYF.

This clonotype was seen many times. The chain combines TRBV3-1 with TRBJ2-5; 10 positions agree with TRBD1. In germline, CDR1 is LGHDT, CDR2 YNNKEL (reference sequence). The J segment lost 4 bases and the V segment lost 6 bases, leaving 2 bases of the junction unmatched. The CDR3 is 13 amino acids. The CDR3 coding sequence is TGTGCCAGCAGTCGGGACAGGGGAGAGACCCAGTACTTC. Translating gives CASSRDRGETQYF.

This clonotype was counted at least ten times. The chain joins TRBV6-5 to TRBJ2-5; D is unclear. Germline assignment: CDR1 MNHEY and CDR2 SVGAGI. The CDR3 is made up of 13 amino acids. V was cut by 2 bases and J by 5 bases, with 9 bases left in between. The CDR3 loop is CASSYRVVETQYF. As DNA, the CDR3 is TGTGCCAGCAGTTACCGGGTCGTTGAGACCCAGTACTTC.

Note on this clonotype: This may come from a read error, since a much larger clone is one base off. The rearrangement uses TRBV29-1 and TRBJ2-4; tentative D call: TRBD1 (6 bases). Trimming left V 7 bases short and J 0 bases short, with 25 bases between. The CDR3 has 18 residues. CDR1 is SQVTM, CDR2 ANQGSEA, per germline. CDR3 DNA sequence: TGCAGCGGCCGACGACAGGAAGGTGTGGATGAAGCCAAAAACATTCAGTACTTC. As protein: CSGRRQEGVDEAKNIQYF.